Here is one T cell receptor (beta chain) with its context. Its cognate antigen is unknown. The authors amplified TCR beta CDR3 regions from RNA transcripts. HTBI primers were used in a first-round RT-PCR, which preceded a second-round multiplex PCR. One entry per CDR3 protein results from TCRdb running MiXCR on the multiplex PCR reads. The table lists hundreds of thousands of distinct CDR3 sequences, under 15% of them singletons. Donors with ophthalmopathy: moderate-to-severe activity, CAS ≥3, NOSPECS ≥4, duration under 3 months. It was from around 10 ml of fresh peripheral blood that the PBMCs came. This specimen comes from a study of Graves' ophthalmopathy and Graves' hyperthyroidism. Findings and limits, study-wide: Blood contained most expanded thyroid clonotypes exceeding 0.001 frequency.

The CDR3 covers 14 residues. The germline V gene encodes CDR1 PRHDT and CDR2 FYEKMQ (reference sequence). Trimming pared 0 bases from V and 7 bases from J, leaving 13 bases between. The rearrangement joins TRBV13 to TRBJ2-7; D could derive from TRBD1 or TRBD2 (5 bases each). The clonotype originates from a woman aged 25 to 45 with Graves' ophthalmopathy. Sequencing was done on a sample of blood. CDR3: CASSLGIRGQEQYF. The DNA for the CDR3 is TGTGCCAGCAGCTTAGGAATTCGGGGCCAGGAGCAGTACTTC.